The 27 T cell receptor beta chains listed next were all sequenced from one sample in a study of fetal regulatory T cell absence and autoimmunity. Here immunoSEQ multiplex PCR was the method, and the copy in TCRdb shows in-frame clones only, minus some. The sample includes around 45,000 clones, roughly four fifths of them seen just once. The specimen sequenced was cord blood. These receptors were collected from a newborn boy with IPEX syndrome.

The chain is built from TRBV27 and TRBJ1-6; 8 bases are shared with TRBD1. CDR1 is MNHEY and CDR2 is SMNVEV in the germline V gene (reference sequence). Germline trimming cut 7 bases from V and 4 bases from J; bases unmatched to any gene: 6. The CDR3 has 15 amino acids. CDR3: CASTSGGRYNSPLHF. CDR3 DNA: TGTGCCAGCACCTCAGGGGGCAGGTATAATTCACCCCTCCACTTT.

This clone has a handful of counts. This chain joins TRBV6-5 and TRBJ1-2; no firm D call. CDR3 length: 13 residues. V dropped 0 bases and J dropped 8 bases, with 10 bases sitting between them. Germline V gene lookup returns CDR1 MNHEY and CDR2 SVGAGI. CDR3 coding DNA: TGTGCCAGCAGTTACTCGACGGGTAGCGGCTACACCTTC. It translates to CASSYSTGSGYTF.

V gene TRBV27 combines with J gene TRBJ2-5; D perhaps matches TRBD2 (5 bases). The CDR3 sequence is 15 residues long. The V gene lost 3 bases and the J gene lost 4 bases, with 15 bases spanning the gap. CDR1 MNHEY and CDR2 SMNVEV come from the germline V gene (reference sequence). The CDR3 reads CASSLSYGSRETQYF. The CDR3 bases are TGTGCCAGCAGTTTGTCATATGGGAGTCGAGAGACCCAGTACTTC.

This chain connects TRBV6-1 to TRBJ2-1; D not resolved. V was trimmed by 5 bases and J by 8 bases, leaving 7 bases between them. The CDR3 contains 11 residues. CDR1 MNHNS and CDR2 SASEGT come from the germline V gene. CDR3 sequence: CASSPSHEQFF. CDR3 nucleotide sequence: TGTGCCAGCAGTCCATCCCATGAGCAGTTCTTC.

The J gene is TRBJ2-7, the V gene TRBV7-9; no definite D call. This CDR3 contains 13 residues. Germline V gene lookup returns CDR1 SEHNR and CDR2 FQNEAQ (reference sequence). The V gene lost 1 base and the J gene lost 1 base, with 5 bases spanning the gap. CDR3 sequence (DNA): TGTGCCAGCAGCTTAGATGGTTCCTACGAGCAGTACTTC. It is translated as CASSLDGSYEQYF.

The chain joins TRBV6-1 to TRBJ2-3; a possible D gene is TRBD1 (6 bases). Germline V CDR1 and CDR2: MNHNS, SASEGT. V was pared by 10 bases and J by 2 bases, with 16 bases between. This CDR3 spans 14 amino acids. CDR3 sequence reads: CAIVQGVNTDTQYF. The CDR3 DNA follows: TGTGCCATCGTACAGGGAGTCAACACAGATACGCAGTATTTT.

The chain employs TRBV27 and TRBJ1-5, with D hard to call. V lost 5 bases and J lost 7, with 9 bases in between. The CDR3 has 12 amino acids. Germline V gene sequence: CDR1 MNHEY, CDR2 SMNVEV (reference sequence). The CDR3 region is CASSPVGQPQHF. The CDR3 nucleotides are TGTGCCAGCAGTCCGGTGGGCCAGCCCCAGCATTTT.

The chain couples TRBV7-2 to TRBJ2-3, with D perhaps TRBD2 (5 bases). Germline-derived CDR1 and CDR2 are SGHTA and FQGNSA. Trimming took 5 bases from V and 3 from J, leaving 15 bases between them. This CDR3 has 15 residues. CDR3 nucleotides: TGTGCCAGCAGCCTCAGGCAGTGGAGGACAGATACGCAGTATTTT. The encoded protein is CASSLRQWRTDTQYF.

This chain links TRBV5-1 with TRBJ2-3, with 9 bases identical to TRBD2. Per the germline V gene, CDR1 is SGHRS and CDR2 is YFSETQ. The CDR3 has 16 residues. The V and J ends lost 3 bases and 1 base, in that order; junction bases with no gene match: 6. CDR3 in amino acids: CASSWRGGGGTDTQYF. In DNA form, the CDR3 reads TGCGCCAGCAGCTGGCGGGGGGGCGGCGGCACAGATACGCAGTATTTT.

This clone has more than one count but fewer than ten. The chain uses TRBV11-1 and TRBJ2-7; no reliable D call. The V end lost 2 bases, the J end lost 5 bases, and 10 bases lay between the germline ends. This CDR3 has 13 amino acids. The germline V gene has CDR1 SGHAT and CDR2 FQDESV (reference sequence). The CDR3 sequence is CASSLLLGNEQYF. CDR3 sequence (DNA): TGTGCCAGCAGCTTATTACTGGGAAACGAGCAGTACTTC.

V gene TRBV7-6 combines with J gene TRBJ1-5; 8 bases are a match to TRBD1. V was clipped by 4 bases and J by 2 bases; unmatched bases: 4. CDR1 SGHVS and CDR2 FNYEAQ come from the germline V gene. The length of the CDR3 is 15 residues. The CDR3 region has the DNA TGTGCCAGCAGCTCGACAGGGGATCGCAATCAGCCCCAGCATTTT. It translates to CASSSTGDRNQPQHF.

The rearrangement links TRBV5-1 to TRBJ2-1, with TRBD2 matching over 8 bases. Unmatched junction bases numbered 8, after V lost 2 bases and J lost 7 bases. The CDR3 is made up of 15 amino acids. The germline gives CDR1 SGHRS, CDR2 YFSETQ. In nucleotides, the CDR3 is TGCGCCAGCAGCTTACCGGGGGGGGCCGGGAATGAGCAGTTCTTC. This translates into CASSLPGGAGNEQFF. The full variable domain, with the rest looked up from reference TRBV5-1 and TRBJ2-1, is KAGVTQTPRYLIKTRGQQVTLSCSPISGHRSVSWYQQTPGQGLQFLFEYFSETQRNKGNFPGRFSGRQFSNSRSEMNVSTLELGDSALYLCASSLPGGAGNEQFFGPGTRLTVL.

This rearrangement joins TRBV5-1 to TRBJ2-3, with 8 bases matching TRBD1. Germline lookup yields CDR1 SGHRS and CDR2 YFSETQ. This CDR3 comprises 14 residues. The junction had 1 base not matched to a gene; V was cut back by 0 bases and J by 4 bases. CDR3 region: CASSLGQGPDTQYF. The CDR3 nucleotides read TGCGCCAGCAGCTTGGGACAGGGGCCAGATACGCAGTATTTT.

The chain carries TRBV27 and TRBJ2-7; a possible D gene is TRBD2 (6 bases). Germline assignment: CDR1 MNHEY and CDR2 SMNVEV (reference sequence). V was shortened by 4 bases and J by 2 bases, with 9 bases between the two germline ends. CDR3 length: 13 residues. CDR3 sequence reads: CASSSGLTYEQYF. DNA of the CDR3: TGTGCCAGCAGTTCCGGACTAACCTACGAGCAGTACTTC.

The chain combines TRBV30 with TRBJ2-5; D gene ambiguous. The V and J ends lost 1 base and 5 bases respectively, with 11 bases between them. The CDR3 is made up of 13 amino acids. Germline values: CDR1 GTSNPN, CDR2 SVGIG (reference sequence). This CDR3 is CAWSEALEETQYF. As DNA, the CDR3 is TGTGCCTGGAGTGAGGCCCTAGAGGAGACCCAGTACTTC. Combining the CDR3 with reference TRBV30 and TRBJ2-5 gives the whole variable domain SQTIHQWPATLVQPVGSPLSLECTVEGTSNPNLYWYRQAAGRGLQLLFYSVGIGQISSEVPQNLSASRPQDRQFILSSKKLLLSDSGFYLCAWSEALEETQYFGPGTRLLVL.

The J gene is TRBJ2-1, the V gene TRBV4-2, with TRBD2 matching over 14 bases. The CDR3 loop spans 20 amino acids. The junction had 10 bases not matched to a gene; V was cut back by 3 bases and J by 0 bases. Looked up from germline, CDR1 is LGHNA and CDR2 is YNFKEQ. The chain's CDR3 is CASSHTRLAGGPSSYNEQFF. The CDR3, as DNA: TGTGCCAGCAGCCATACCAGACTAGCGGGAGGGCCGAGCTCCTACAATGAGCAGTTCTTC.

The rearrangement joins TRBV13 to TRBJ2-7; TRBD2 agrees at 9 bases. The V and J ends lost 3 bases and 2 bases, in that order; junction bases with no gene match: 5. CDR1 is PRHDT and CDR2 is FYEKMQ in the germline V gene (reference sequence). CDR3 size: 15 residues. CDR3 loop: CASSLAGGFTYEQYF. The CDR3 DNA follows: TGTGCCAGCAGCTTGGCGGGGGGGTTTACCTACGAGCAGTACTTC.

The rearrangement links TRBV19 to TRBJ2-7; D uncertain. Germline-derived CDR1 and CDR2 are LNHDA and SQIVND (reference sequence). The V end was cut by 4 bases, the J end by 2 bases, with 6 bases between. This CDR3 spans 12 amino acids. CDR3 bases: TGTGCCAGTAGTAAGGTTCCCTACGAGCAGTACTTC. Protein sequence: CASSKVPYEQYF.

The V gene is TRBV6-1, the J gene TRBJ2-7; D is possibly TRBD1 or TRBD2 (7 bases each). The CDR3 extends over 13 amino acids. Trimming took off 6 bases at V and 3 bases at J, with 12 bases between the two ends. CDR1 is MNHNS, CDR2 SASEGT, per germline. Written as DNA, the CDR3 is TGTGCCAGCAGCCTCAGGGGGGGCTACGAGCAGTACTTC. Translating it yields CASSLRGGYEQYF.

V usage is TRBV2 and J usage is TRBJ2-2; 16 bases are shared with TRBD2. The junction had 2 bases not matched to a gene; V was cut back by 6 bases and J by 4 bases. From germline, CDR1 is SNHLY and CDR2 FYNNEI. The CDR3 loop spans 16 amino acids. As DNA, the CDR3 is TGTGCCAGCAGGGGACTAGCGGGGGGGCGCACCGGGGAGCTGTTTTTT. Amino acids: CASRGLAGGRTGELFF.

The chain links TRBV5-4 to TRBJ1-2; maybe TRBD1 (6 bases). Germline CDR1 and CDR2: SGHNT and YYREEE (reference sequence). Deletions cut 1 base from V and 2 bases from J, with 9 bases between. The CDR3 is 14 amino acids. The CDR3 region is CASSLRTANYGYTF. The CDR3 DNA reads as TGTGCCAGCAGCTTGAGGACAGCAAACTATGGCTACACCTTC. The complete variable domain, with remaining parts taken from reference TRBV5-4 and TRBJ1-2, reads ETGVTQSPTHLIKTRGQQVTLRCSSQSGHNTVSWYQQALGQGPQFIFQYYREEENGRGNFPPRFSGLQFPNYSSELNVNALELDDSALYLCASSLRTANYGYTFGSGTRLTVV.

The chain joins TRBV6-1 to TRBJ1-2; TRBD1 matches at 7 bases. CDR3 length: 13 amino acids. The V segment lost 5 bases and the J segment 7 bases; nucleotides outside the gene matches: 7. CDR1 and CDR2 from the germline V gene are MNHNS and SASEGT. CDR3 residues: CASSLGGRGGYTF. The CDR3 DNA reads TGTGCCAGCAGTCTAGGGGGCAGGGGTGGCTACACCTTC.

The chain carries TRBV4-1 and TRBJ2-1; 8 bases are a match to TRBD2. This CDR3 comprises 16 residues. V lost 2 bases to trimming and J lost 4 bases; unmatched junction nucleotides: 7. Germline loops: CDR1 MGHRA, CDR2 YSYEKL. The CDR3 DNA reads TGCGCCAGCAGCCAACCTCTTAGCGGGAAGTACAATGAGCAGTTCTTC. Translation: CASSQPLSGKYNEQFF.

The chain couples TRBV30 to TRBJ1-5; no firm D call. The V end lost 2 bases, the J end lost 6 bases, and 11 bases lay between the germline ends. This CDR3 comprises 13 residues. CDR1 and CDR2 from the germline V gene are GTSNPN and SVGIG (reference sequence). The CDR3 DNA reads TGTGCCTGGAGTTCCGGCCTGGCTCAGCCCCAGCATTTT. It encodes CAWSSGLAQPQHF.

The gene calls are TRBV6-6 and TRBJ2-7; D unclear. The germline gives CDR1 MNHNY, CDR2 SVGAGI (reference sequence). CDR3 length: 15 residues. V was clipped by 0 bases and J by 4 bases, with 13 bases between them. The CDR3: CASSYSLAPKYEQYF. The CDR3 DNA follows: TGTGCCAGCAGTTACTCGCTCGCTCCAAAGTACGAGCAGTACTTC.

The chain links TRBV19 to TRBJ2-2; 11 bases line up with TRBD2. The CDR3 totals 15 residues. Germline V gives CDR1 LNHDA, CDR2 SQIVND (reference sequence). Losses at the gene ends were 4 bases for V and 6 bases for J; bases not matched to a gene: 4. The CDR3 sequence: CASSTTSGGAGELFF. CDR3 sequence (DNA): TGTGCCAGTAGTACAACTAGCGGGGGCGCCGGGGAGCTGTTTTTT. Full variable domain (outside the CDR3, taken from reference TRBV19 and TRBJ2-2): DGGITQSPKYLFRKEGQNVTLSCEQNLNHDAMYWYRQDPGQGLRLIYYSQIVNDFQKGDIAEGYSVSREKKESFPLTVTSAQKNPTAFYLCASSTTSGGAGELFFGEGSRLTVL.

This clone showed up just a few times. This sequence joins TRBV19 and TRBJ1-2; 7 nucleotides line up with TRBD1. With 1 base clipped from V and 2 bases from J, the junction kept 10 bases outside the gene matches. The CDR3 extends over 17 amino acids. Germline V gene lookup returns CDR1 LNHDA and CDR2 SQIVND (reference sequence). CDR3 bases: TGTGCCAGTAGTATAGCCCTTCCGACAGGGTCCAACTATGGCTACACCTTC. Translated, it gives CASSIALPTGSNYGYTF.